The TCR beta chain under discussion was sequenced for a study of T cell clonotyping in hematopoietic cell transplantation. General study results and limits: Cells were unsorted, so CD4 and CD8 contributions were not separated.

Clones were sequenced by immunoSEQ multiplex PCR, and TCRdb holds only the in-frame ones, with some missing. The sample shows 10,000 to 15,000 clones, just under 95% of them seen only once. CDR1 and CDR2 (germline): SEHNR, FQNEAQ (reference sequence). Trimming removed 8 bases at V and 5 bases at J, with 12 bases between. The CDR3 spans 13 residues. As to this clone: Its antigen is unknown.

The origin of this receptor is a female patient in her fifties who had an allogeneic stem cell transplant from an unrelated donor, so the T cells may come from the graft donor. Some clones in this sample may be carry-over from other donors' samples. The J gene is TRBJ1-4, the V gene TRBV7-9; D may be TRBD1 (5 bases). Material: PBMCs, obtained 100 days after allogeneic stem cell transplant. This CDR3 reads CASRGAGNEKLFF. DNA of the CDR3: TGTGCCAGCCGAGGGGCGGGAAATGAAAAACTGTTTTTT. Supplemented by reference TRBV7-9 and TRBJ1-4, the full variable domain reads DTGVSQNPRHKITKRGQNVTFRCDPISEHNRLYWYRQTLGQGPEFLTYFQNEAQLEKSRLLSDRFSAERPKGSFSTLEIQRTEQGDSAMYLCASRGAGNEKLFFGSGTQLSVL.